This T cell receptor beta chain was sequenced for a study of blood T cell repertoires in COVID-19. Study context: The United States, Italy and Spain were the sources of the acute and convalescent COVID-19 samples. The cDNA or gDNA used as material had been derived from T cells, B-cell-depleted T cells, or PBMCs.

Seattle-derived patients entered the study during active infection and were followed longitudinally. Original processing notes: By means of reference gene primer amplification, nucleated cell counts were estimated. Sequencing used immunoSEQ multiplex PCR; TCRdb keeps in-frame clones, though not all of them. V and J calls and clone size come straight from that table; D and trimming were deduced from the DNA. There are 100,000 to 150,000 clones in the sample; roughly 72% occur only once, and 5.5% to 7.5% lies in the top ten. Unmatched junction bases numbered 13, after V lost 7 bases and J lost 0 bases. The CDR3 has 18 amino acids. Germline values: CDR1 MDHEN, CDR2 SYDVKM.

What was sequenced was peripheral blood. The sequence was collected from a man of 80 years or more with COVID-19, enrolled during active disease. J is TRBJ2-3 and V is TRBV28; 10 positions agree with TRBD1. CDR3 residues: CASTLGIGQGVSTDTQYF. CDR3 coding DNA: TGTGCCAGCACCTTGGGGATTGGACAGGGGGTTAGCACAGATACGCAGTATTTT.